One T cell receptor beta chain is described in this entry. This entry is derived from a study of blood T cell repertoires in COVID-19. Study context: Donors in the United States, Italy and Spain gave samples during acute or convalescent COVID-19. The cDNA or gDNA used as material had been derived from T cells, B-cell-depleted T cells, or PBMCs.

Study processing details: Amplification of reference gene primers provided the estimated nucleated cell counts. Generated by immunoSEQ multiplex PCR, the TCRdb table keeps only in-frame clones and is missing some. That table supplies the V and J calls and clone size; D and trimming were determined from the DNA. The sample holds roughly 100,000 clones; around 90% are singletons and the top ten take around 3%. The V and J ends lost 7 bases and 13 bases, in that order; junction bases with no gene match: 7. This CDR3 region has 12 residues. The sequenced sample consisted of peripheral blood. J is TRBJ1-6 and V is TRBV12-3 or TRBV12-4, with 7 nucleotides matching TRBD1. The sequence came from a man over 45 with active or convalescent COVID-19. The CDR3, as DNA: TGTGCCAGCACCCAGGGGGGCCCTCCCCTCCACTTT. It is translated as CASTQGGPPLHF.